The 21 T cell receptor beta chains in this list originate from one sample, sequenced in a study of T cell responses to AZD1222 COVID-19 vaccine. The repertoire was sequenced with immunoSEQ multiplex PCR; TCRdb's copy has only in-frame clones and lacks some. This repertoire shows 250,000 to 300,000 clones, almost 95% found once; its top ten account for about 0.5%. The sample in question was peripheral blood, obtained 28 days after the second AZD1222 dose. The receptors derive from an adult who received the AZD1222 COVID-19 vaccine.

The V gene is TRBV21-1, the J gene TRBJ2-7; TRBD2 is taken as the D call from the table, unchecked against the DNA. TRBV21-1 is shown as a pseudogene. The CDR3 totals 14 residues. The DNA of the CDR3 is TGTGCCAGCATTGAGCTAGCGGCGAATTACGAGCAGTACTTC. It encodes CASIELAANYEQYF.

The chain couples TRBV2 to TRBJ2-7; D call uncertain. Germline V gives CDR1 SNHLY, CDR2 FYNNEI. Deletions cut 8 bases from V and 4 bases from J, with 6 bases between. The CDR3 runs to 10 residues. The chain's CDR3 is CASVGYEQYF. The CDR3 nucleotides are TGTGCCAGCGTGGGATACGAGCAGTACTTC. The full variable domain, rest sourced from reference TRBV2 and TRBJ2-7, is EPEVTQTPSHQVTQMGQEVILRCVPISNHLYFYWYRQILGQKVEFLVSFYNNEISEKSEIFDDQFSVERPDGSNFTLKIRSTKLEDSAMYFCASVGYEQYFGPGTRLTVT.

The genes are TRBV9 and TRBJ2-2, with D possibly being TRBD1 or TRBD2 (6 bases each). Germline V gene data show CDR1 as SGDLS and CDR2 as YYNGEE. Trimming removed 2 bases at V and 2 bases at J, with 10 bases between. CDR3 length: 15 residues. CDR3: CASSVEGGNTGELFF. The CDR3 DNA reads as TGTGCCAGCAGCGTCGAGGGGGGAAACACCGGGGAGCTGTTTTTT. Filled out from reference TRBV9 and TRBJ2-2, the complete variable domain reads DSGVTQTPKHLITATGQRVTLRCSPRSGDLSVYWYQQSLDQGLQFLIQYYNGEERAKGNILERFSAQQFPDLHSELNLSSLELGDSALYFCASSVEGGNTGELFFGEGSRLTVL.

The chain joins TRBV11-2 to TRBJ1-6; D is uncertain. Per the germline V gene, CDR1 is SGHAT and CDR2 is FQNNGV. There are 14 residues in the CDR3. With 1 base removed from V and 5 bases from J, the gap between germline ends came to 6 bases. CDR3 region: CASSLGQHNSPLHF. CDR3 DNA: TGTGCCAGCAGCTTAGGACAACATAATTCACCCCTCCACTTT.

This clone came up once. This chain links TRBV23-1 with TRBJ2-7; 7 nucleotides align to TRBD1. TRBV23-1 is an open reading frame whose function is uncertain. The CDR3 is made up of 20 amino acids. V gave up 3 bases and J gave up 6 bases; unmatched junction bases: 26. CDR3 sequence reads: CASSHTGGDRAYPLFSEQYF. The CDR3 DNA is TGCGCCAGCAGTCACACGGGCGGAGACAGGGCTTACCCGTTATTTTCCGAGCAGTACTTC.

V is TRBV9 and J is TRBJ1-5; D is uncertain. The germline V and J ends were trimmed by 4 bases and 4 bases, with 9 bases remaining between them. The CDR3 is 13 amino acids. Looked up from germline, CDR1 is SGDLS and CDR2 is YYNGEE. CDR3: CASSPANNQPQHF. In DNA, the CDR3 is TGTGCCAGCAGCCCTGCCAATAATCAGCCCCAGCATTTT.

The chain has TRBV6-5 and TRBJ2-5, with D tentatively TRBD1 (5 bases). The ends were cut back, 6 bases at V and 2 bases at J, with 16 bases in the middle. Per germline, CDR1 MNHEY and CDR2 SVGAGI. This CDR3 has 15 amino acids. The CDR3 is CASRGAGAGQETQYF. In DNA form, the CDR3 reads TGTGCCAGCAGAGGGGCTGGGGCAGGGCAAGAGACCCAGTACTTC.

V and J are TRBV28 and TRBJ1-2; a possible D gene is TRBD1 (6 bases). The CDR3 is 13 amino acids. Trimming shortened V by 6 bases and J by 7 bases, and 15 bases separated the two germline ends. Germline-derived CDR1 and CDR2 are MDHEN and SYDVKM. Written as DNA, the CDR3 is TGTGCCAGCAGGGGGACACGGAGGACTGGCTACACCTTC. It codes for CASRGTRRTGYTF.

CDR3 region: CASRHKFRGYTF. The DNA of the CDR3 is TGTGCCAGCAGGCACAAGTTCCGTGGCTACACCTTC. The chain joins TRBV3-1 (or the pseudogene TRBV3-2) to TRBJ1-2; D not resolved. The CDR3 contains 12 residues. Trimming took off 6 bases at V and 7 bases at J, with 12 bases between the two ends. From germline, CDR1 is LGHDT and CDR2 YNNKEL (reference sequence).

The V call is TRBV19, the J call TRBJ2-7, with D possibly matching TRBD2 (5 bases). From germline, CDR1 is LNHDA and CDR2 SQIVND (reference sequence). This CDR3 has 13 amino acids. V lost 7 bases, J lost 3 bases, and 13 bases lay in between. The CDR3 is CASTKRGGYEQYF. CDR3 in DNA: TGTGCCAGTACGAAACGGGGTGGCTACGAGCAGTACTTC.

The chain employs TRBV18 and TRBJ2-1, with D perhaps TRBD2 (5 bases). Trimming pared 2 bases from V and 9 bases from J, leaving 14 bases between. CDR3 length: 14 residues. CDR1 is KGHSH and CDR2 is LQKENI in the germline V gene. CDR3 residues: CASSPNTGDGEQFF. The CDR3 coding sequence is TGTGCCAGCTCACCAAACACCGGGGATGGTGAGCAGTTCTTC.

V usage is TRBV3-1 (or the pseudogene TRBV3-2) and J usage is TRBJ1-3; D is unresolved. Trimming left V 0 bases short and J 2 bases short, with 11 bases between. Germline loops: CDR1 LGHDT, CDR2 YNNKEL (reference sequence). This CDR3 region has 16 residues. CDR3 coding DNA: TGTGCCAGCAGCCAAGAGGCCCAAGTTCCTGGAAACACCATATATTTT. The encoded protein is CASSQEAQVPGNTIYF.

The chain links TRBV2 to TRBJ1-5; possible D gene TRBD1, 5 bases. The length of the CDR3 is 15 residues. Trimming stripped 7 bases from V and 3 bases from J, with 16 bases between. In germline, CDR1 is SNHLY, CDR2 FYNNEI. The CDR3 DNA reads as TGTGCCAGCAACCCAGACGAGGGGACCAATCAGCCCCAGCATTTT. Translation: CASNPDEGTNQPQHF.

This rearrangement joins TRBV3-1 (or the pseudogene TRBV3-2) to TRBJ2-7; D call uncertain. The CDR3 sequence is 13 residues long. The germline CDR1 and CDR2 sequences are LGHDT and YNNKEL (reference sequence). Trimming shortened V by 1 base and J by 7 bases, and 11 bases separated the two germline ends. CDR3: CASSQVANLEQYF. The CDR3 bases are TGTGCCAGCAGCCAAGTCGCCAACCTGGAGCAGTACTTC.

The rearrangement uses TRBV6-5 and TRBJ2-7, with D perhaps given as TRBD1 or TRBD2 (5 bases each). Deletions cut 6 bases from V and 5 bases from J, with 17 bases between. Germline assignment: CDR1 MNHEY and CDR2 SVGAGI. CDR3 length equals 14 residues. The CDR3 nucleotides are TGTGCCAGCAGAACCCCCGGGGCGCTCGACGAGCAGTACTTC. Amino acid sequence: CASRTPGALDEQYF.

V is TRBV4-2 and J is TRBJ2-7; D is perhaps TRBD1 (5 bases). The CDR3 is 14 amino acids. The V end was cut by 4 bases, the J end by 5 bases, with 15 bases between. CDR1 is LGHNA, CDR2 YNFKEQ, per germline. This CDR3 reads CASSPQGPYDEQYF. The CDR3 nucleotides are TGTGCCAGCAGCCCTCAGGGTCCCTACGACGAGCAGTACTTC.

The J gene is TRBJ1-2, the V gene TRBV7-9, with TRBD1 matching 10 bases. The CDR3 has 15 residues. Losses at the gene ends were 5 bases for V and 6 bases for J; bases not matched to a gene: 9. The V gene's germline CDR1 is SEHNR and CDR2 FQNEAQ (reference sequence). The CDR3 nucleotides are TGTGCCAGCAGCGATCCCGGGACAGGGGTTAATGGCTACACCTTC. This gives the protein CASSDPGTGVNGYTF. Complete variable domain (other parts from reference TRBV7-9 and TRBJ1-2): DTGVSQNPRHKITKRGQNVTFRCDPISEHNRLYWYRQTLGQGPEFLTYFQNEAQLEKSRLLSDRFSAERPKGSFSTLEIQRTEQGDSAMYLCASSDPGTGVNGYTFGSGTRLTVV.

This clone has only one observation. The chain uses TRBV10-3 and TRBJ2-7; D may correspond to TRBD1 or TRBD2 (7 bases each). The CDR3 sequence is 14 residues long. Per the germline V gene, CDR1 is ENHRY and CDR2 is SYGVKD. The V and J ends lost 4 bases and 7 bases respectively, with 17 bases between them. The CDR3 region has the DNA TGTGCCATCAGTGGTGGAGCAGGGGGGGCGGAGCAGTACTTC. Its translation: CAISGGAGGAEQYF.

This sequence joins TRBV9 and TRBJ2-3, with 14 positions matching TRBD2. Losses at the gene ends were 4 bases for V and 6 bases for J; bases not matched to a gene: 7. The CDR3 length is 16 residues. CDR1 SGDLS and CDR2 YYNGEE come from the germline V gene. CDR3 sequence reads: CASSSGLAGGWDTQYF. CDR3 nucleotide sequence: TGTGCCAGCAGCTCAGGACTAGCGGGAGGCTGGGATACGCAGTATTTT.

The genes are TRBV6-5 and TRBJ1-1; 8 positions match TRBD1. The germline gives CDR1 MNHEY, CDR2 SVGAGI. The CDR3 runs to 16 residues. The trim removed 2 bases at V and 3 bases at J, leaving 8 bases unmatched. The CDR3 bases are TGTGCCAGCAGTTACGGCGGACAGGGAGGGTACACTGAAGCTTTCTTT. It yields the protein CASSYGGQGGYTEAFF.

The CDR3 sequence: CASSQLPGDTYEQYF. The CDR3, as DNA: TGTGCCAGCAGCCAACTTCCTGGCGACACCTACGAGCAGTACTTC. This rearrangement joins TRBV7-2 to TRBJ2-7, with D uncertain. Germline V gene data show CDR1 as SGHTA and CDR2 as FQGNSA. The germline V and J ends were trimmed by 5 bases and 2 bases, with 16 bases remaining between them. CDR3 length equals 15 residues.